The present entry profiles one T cell receptor beta chain with its context. This sample is drawn from a study of CD8 T cells in Susac syndrome. With random hexamers, about 0.5 to 1 ug RNA was reverse transcribed. TCRdb re-analysed the immunoSEQ multiplex PCR reads in MiXCR, keeping a single row per CDR3 protein. The sample gives roughly 200,000 distinct CDR3 sequences, about 95% of which show up once; 0.15% to 0.2% is in the top ten. Germline V gene sequence: CDR1 LNHDA, CDR2 SQIVND (reference sequence). The CDR3 extends over 14 amino acids. Unmatched junction bases numbered 5, after V lost 4 bases and J lost 7 bases.

The rearrangement uses TRBV19 and TRBJ1-1; TRBD1 matches at 11 bases. Specimen: CD8+ T cells from PBMCs. The receptor was derived from a human donor with multiple sclerosis. The DNA for the CDR3 is TGTGCCAGTAGTACGGGACAGGGGGAACTTGAAGCTTTCTTT. This encodes CASSTGQGELEAFF.